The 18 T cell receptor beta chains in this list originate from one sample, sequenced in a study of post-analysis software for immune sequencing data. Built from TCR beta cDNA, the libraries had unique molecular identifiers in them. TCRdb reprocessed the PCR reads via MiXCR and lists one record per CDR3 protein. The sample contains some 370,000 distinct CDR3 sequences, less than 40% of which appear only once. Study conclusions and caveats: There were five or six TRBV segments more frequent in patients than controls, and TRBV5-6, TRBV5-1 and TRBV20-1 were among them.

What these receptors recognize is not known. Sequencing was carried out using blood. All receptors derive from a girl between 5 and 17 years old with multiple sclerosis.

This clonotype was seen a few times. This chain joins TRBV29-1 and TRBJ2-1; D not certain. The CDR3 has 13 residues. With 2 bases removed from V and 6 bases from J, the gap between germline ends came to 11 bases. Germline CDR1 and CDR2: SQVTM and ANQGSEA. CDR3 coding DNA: TGCAGCGTTGAATTGGTGGAAGGCAATGAGCAGTTCTTC. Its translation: CSVELVEGNEQFF.

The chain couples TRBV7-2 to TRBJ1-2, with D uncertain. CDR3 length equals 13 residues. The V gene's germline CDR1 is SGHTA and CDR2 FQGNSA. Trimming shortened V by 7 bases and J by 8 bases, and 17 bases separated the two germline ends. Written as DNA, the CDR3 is TGTGCCAGCATCCTAGACAACATTAACGGCTACACCTTC. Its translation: CASILDNINGYTF. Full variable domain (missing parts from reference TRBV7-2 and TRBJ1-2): GAGVSQSPSNKVTEKGKDVELRCDPISGHTALYWYRQSLGQGLEFLIYFQGNSAPDKSGLPSDRFSAERTGGSVSTLTIQRTQQEDSAVYLCASILDNINGYTFGSGTRLTVV.

CDR3 DNA sequence: TGTGCCAGCGGGGGAGGGGTCTTCACTGAAGCTTTCTTT. Its translation is CASGGGVFTEAFF. V usage is TRBV6-2 or TRBV6-3 and J usage is TRBJ1-1, with D perhaps TRBD1 (5 bases). Germline V lookup: CDR1 MNHEY, CDR2 SVGEGT. Trimming cost V 8 bases and J 4 bases, with 14 bases left between them. The CDR3 contains 13 residues.

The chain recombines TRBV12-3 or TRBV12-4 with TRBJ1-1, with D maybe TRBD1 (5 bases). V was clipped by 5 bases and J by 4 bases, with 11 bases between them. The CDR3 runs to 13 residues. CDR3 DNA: TGTGCCAGCAGTCCGCAGGGTTTCACTGAAGCTTTCTTT. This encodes CASSPQGFTEAFF.

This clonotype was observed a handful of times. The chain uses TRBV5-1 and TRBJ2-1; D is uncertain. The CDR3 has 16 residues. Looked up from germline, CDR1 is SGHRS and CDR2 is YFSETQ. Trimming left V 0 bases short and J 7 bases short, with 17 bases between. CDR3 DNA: TGCGCCAGCAGCTTGGCCGTACTCCCAGTGGGAAATGAGCAGTTCTTC. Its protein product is CASSLAVLPVGNEQFF. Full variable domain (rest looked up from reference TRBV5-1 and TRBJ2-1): KAGVTQTPRYLIKTRGQQVTLSCSPISGHRSVSWYQQTPGQGLQFLFEYFSETQRNKGNFPGRFSGRQFSNSRSEMNVSTLELGDSALYLCASSLAVLPVGNEQFFGPGTRLTVL.

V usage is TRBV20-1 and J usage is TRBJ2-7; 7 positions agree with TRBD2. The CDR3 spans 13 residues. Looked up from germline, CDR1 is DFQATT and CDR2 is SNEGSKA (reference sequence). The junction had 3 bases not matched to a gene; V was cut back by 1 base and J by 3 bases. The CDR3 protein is CSARGWGGYEQYF. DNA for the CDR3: TGCAGTGCTAGAGGGTGGGGGGGCTACGAGCAGTACTTC.

The CDR3 DNA follows: TGTGCCAGCAGCCGCTCGGGCGGGCCTCAGTACTTC. It encodes CASSRSGGPQYF. The J gene is TRBJ2-4, the V gene TRBV3-1; TRBD2 is a possible D gene (5 bases). This CDR3 contains 12 residues. The V end was cut by 4 bases, the J end by 12 bases, with 13 bases between. CDR1 and CDR2 (germline): LGHDT, YNNKEL (reference sequence).

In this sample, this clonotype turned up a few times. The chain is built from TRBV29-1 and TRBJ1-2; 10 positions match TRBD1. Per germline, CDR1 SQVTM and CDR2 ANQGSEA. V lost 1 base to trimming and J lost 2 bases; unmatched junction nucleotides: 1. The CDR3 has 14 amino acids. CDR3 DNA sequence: TGCAGCGTTGAAGGGGGACAGGGGAACTATGGCTACACCTTC. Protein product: CSVEGGQGNYGYTF. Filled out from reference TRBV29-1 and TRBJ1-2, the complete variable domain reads SAVISQKPSRDICQRGTSLTIQCQVDSQVTMMFWYRQQPGQSLTLIATANQGSEATYESGFVIDKFPISRPNLTFSTLTVSNMSPEDSSIYLCSVEGGQGNYGYTFGSGTRLTVV.

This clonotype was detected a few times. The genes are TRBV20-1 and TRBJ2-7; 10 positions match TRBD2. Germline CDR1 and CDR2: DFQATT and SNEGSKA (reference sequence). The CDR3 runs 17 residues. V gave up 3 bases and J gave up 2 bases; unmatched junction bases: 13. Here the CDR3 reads CSASGLAGVSKAYEQYF. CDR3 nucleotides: TGCAGTGCTAGTGGCCTAGCGGGGGTCTCAAAGGCCTACGAGCAGTACTTC.

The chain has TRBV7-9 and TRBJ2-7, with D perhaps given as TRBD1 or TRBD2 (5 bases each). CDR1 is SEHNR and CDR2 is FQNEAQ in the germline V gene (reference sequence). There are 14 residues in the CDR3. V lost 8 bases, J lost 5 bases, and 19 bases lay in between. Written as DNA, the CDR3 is TGTGCCAGCGTCGGCCGGGACCTTCGGGACGAGCAGTACTTC. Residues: CASVGRDLRDEQYF. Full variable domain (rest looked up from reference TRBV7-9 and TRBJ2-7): DTGVSQNPRHKITKRGQNVTFRCDPISEHNRLYWYRQTLGQGPEFLTYFQNEAQLEKSRLLSDRFSAERPKGSFSTLEIQRTEQGDSAMYLCASVGRDLRDEQYFGPGTRLTVT.

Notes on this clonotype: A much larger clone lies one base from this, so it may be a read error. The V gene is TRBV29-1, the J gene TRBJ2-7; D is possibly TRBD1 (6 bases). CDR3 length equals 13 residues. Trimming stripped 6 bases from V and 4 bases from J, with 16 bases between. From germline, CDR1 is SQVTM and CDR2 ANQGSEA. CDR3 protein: CSVMDSSCYEQYF. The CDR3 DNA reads TGCAGCGTCATGGACAGCTCCTGTTACGAGCAGTACTTC.

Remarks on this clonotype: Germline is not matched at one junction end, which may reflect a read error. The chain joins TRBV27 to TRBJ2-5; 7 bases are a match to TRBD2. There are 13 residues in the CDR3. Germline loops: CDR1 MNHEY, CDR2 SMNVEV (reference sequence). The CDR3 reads CTSSPGLEETQYF. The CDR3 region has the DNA TGTACCAGCAGTCCCGGACTAGAAGAGACCCAGTACTTC.

The CDR3 region has the DNA TGCAGTGCTAGAAGGGCGGGGGGGCTAACTAGCACAGATACGCAGTATTTT. Protein sequence: CSARRAGGLTSTDTQYF. The J gene is TRBJ2-3, the V gene TRBV20-1, with 9 bases fitting TRBD2. The CDR3 contains 17 residues. CDR1 is DFQATT and CDR2 is SNEGSKA in the germline V gene (reference sequence). V shed 2 bases, J shed 0 bases, and the junction held 9 bases outside the gene matches.

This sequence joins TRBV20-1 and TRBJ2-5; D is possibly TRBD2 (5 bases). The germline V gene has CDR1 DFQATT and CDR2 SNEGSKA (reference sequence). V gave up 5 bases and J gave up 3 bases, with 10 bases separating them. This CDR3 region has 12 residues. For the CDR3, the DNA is TGCAGTGCTGTGGGAGTCGAAGAGACCCAGTACTTC. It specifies CSAVGVEETQYF.

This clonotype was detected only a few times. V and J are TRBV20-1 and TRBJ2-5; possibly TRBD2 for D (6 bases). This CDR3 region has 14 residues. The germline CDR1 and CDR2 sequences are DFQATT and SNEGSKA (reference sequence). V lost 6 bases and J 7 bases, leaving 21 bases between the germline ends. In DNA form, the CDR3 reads TGCAGTGCAGTTCGACATGCTCGGGGAGGGACCCAGTACTTC. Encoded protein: CSAVRHARGGTQYF.

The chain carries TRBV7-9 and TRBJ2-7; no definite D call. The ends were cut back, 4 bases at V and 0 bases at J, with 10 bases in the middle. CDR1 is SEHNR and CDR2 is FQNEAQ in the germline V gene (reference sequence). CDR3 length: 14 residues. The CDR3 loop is CASSWYSDSYEQYF. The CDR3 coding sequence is TGTGCCAGCAGCTGGTACAGTGACTCCTACGAGCAGTACTTC.

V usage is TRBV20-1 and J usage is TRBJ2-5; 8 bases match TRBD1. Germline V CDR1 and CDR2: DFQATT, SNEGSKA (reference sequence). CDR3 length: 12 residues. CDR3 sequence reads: CRPDRGEETQYF. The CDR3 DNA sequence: TGCAGGCCTGACAGGGGAGAAGAGACCCAGTACTTC.

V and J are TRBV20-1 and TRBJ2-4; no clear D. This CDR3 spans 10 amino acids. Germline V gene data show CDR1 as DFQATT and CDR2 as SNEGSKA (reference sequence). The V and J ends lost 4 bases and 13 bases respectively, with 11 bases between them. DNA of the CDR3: TGCAGTGCTACTTATGCCCCGCAGTACTTC. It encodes CSATYAPQYF.